This TCR beta chain was recovered during a study of identical twins. Broader study findings: With monozygotic twins, out-of-frame TCR alpha sharing exceeded what models estimated. Analyses of zero insertions could, in part, be confounded by invariant MAIT and iNKT cells.

As to this clonotype: Its specificity is unknown.

The V and J ends lost 8 bases and 0 bases respectively, with 14 bases between them. The germline CDR1 and CDR2 sequences are DFQATT and SNEGSKA (reference sequence). CDR3 length: 14 amino acids. TCRdb processed the 5' RACE reads anew with MiXCR; each CDR3 protein has one entry. This sample yields about 530,000 distinct CDR3 sequences, of which 20% to 25% are seen a single time; approximately 0.5% belongs to the top ten. These data are also associated with another study on yellow fever vaccine responses in identical twins.

The receptor comes from a woman aged 18-29 years in good health. The sequencing sample was made of CD4+ T cells sorted from blood. The chain recombines TRBV20-1 with TRBJ2-4; D is unclear. The CDR3 region is CSPEEPLAKNIQYF. The CDR3 DNA sequence: TGCAGTCCCGAGGAGCCCTTAGCCAAAAACATTCAGTACTTC.